The source of this T cell receptor (beta chain) is a study of T cell changes during pregnancy in multiple sclerosis. The CDR3 runs 16 residues. The germline gives CDR1 SGHRS, CDR2 YFSETQ. J gave up 7 bases and V 3 bases, and 11 bases lay outside the gene matches. Sequencing was performed with immunoSEQ multiplex PCR; in TCRdb, only in-frame clones are kept and a portion is missing. Here the sample spans around 69,000 clones, roughly 91% being singletons. V gene TRBV5-1 combines with J gene TRBJ2-3; 10 nucleotides agree with TRBD2. The receptor comes from a female donor with multiple sclerosis, enrolled in a pregnancy study. Sequencing was performed on peripheral blood, taken in the third trimester of pregnancy. CDR3 region: CASSSAASGGTHTQYF. CDR3 sequence (DNA): TGCGCCAGCAGCTCCGCCGCTAGCGGGGGAACGCATACGCAGTATTTT.